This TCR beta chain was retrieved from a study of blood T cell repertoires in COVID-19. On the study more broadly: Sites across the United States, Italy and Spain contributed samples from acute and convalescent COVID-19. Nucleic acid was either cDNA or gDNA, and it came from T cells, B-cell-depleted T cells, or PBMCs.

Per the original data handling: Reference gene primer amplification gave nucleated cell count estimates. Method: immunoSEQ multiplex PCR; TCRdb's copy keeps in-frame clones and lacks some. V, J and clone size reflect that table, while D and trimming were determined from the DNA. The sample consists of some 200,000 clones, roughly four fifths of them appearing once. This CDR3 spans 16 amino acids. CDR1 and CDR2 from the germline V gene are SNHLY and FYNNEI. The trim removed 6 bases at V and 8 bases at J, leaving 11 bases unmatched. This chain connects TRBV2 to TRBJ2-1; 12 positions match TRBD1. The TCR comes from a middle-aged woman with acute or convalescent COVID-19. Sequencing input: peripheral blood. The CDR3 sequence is CASRIEPGQGAHEQFF. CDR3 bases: TGTGCCAGCAGGATTGAACCGGGACAGGGGGCCCATGAGCAGTTCTTC. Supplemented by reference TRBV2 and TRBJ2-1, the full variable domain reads EPEVTQTPSHQVTQMGQEVILRCVPISNHLYFYWYRQILGQKVEFLVSFYNNEISEKSEIFDDQFSVERPDGSNFTLKIRSTKLEDSAMYFCASRIEPGQGAHEQFFGPGTRLTVL.